This T cell receptor beta chain was sequenced in a study of response to subunit inactivated influenza vaccine (dated 2018 in TCRdb). Background on the whole study: The study used deep quantitative T cell receptor repertoire profiling to track responses to a trivalent subunit inactivated influenza vaccine.

Libraries were prepared through RT-PCR. Sequencing took place on an Illumina HiSeq 2500. TCRdb reprocessed the public reads (quality trimming at Q25 with fastp, clone calling with MiXCR) and kept in-frame beta chains. Every CDR3 protein is listed once, alongside the most common genes and DNA of its rows. The sample profile shows over 800,000 distinct CDR3 sequences; over 20% of them were found once. Roughly 10% of the sample is taken by the ten largest. V has 1 base trimmed and J has 3 bases trimmed; junction bases matching no gene number 2. For CDR1 and CDR2, the germline V gene lists SGHAT and FQNNGV. The CDR3 has 15 amino acids, counting the end cysteine and phenylalanine. Only CDR3 DNA remains: 45 bases, in frame from the first base. Points the paper makes about the study in general: The authors proposed that each seasonal influenza vaccination may bring in only a limited number of new T cells.

In its sample, this clonotype was seen many times. Its recognized antigen is unknown. Base quality data are lacking; no much larger clone is found one base away. Sequenced material: PBMCs from blood, taken about 5 days after vaccination. The sequence joins TRBV11-2 to TRBJ2-7; 11 central nucleotides agree with TRBD1. This receptor was obtained from a man aged 50 to 59 who received an inactivated influenza vaccine. Donor details come from another sample of the same person, matched by shared clones. The nucleotide sequence reads as follows: TGTGCCAGCAGCTTAGGGGGGACAGGGGGCTACGAGCAGTACTTC. Its translation is CASSLGGTGGYEQYF.